The 32 T cell receptor beta chains listed next were all sequenced from one sample in a study of cytomegalovirus exposure and HLA in healthy donors. The PCR had 60 Vbeta and 13 Jbeta primers. The repertoire was sequenced with immunoSEQ multiplex PCR; TCRdb's copy has only in-frame clones and lacks some. In all, the sample yields some 41,000 clones. The sample consisted of PBMCs. The receptors here all came from a male donor in good health and CMV-seronegative.

The chain employs TRBV19 and TRBJ2-4, with 7 bases identical to TRBD1. Trimming cost V 1 base and J 1 base; bases outside gene matches: 13. The V gene's germline CDR1 is LNHDA and CDR2 SQIVND (reference sequence). This CDR3 contains 19 residues. The CDR3 spells CASSIVGTASQVAKNIQYF. In nucleotides, the CDR3 is TGTGCCAGTAGTATAGTGGGGACAGCATCCCAAGTTGCCAAAAACATTCAGTACTTC.

The chain combines TRBV2 with TRBJ1-2; D may be TRBD1 (6 bases). The CDR3 has 13 residues. Per the germline V gene, CDR1 is SNHLY and CDR2 is FYNNEI. The V gene lost 6 bases and the J gene lost 4 bases, with 12 bases spanning the gap. The CDR3 reads CASRGDTTYGYTF. CDR3 coding DNA: TGTGCCAGCAGGGGGGACACCACCTATGGCTACACCTTC.

V gene TRBV15 combines with J gene TRBJ1-3; perhaps TRBD1 as D (6 bases). Trimming stripped 1 base from V and 0 bases from J, with 16 bases between. Germline lookup yields CDR1 LNHNV and CDR2 YYDKDF (reference sequence). The CDR3 contains 18 residues. DNA for the CDR3: TGTGCCACCAGCAGAGCCTACAGGGAGAAAAGCTCTGGAAACACCATATATTTT. Translated, it gives CATSRAYREKSSGNTIYF.

This sequence joins TRBV5-6 and TRBJ1-1, with 8 bases that match TRBD1. Germline CDR1 is SGHDT and CDR2 is YYEEEE. V dropped 0 bases and J dropped 8; count of bases not matched to a gene: 3. The length of the CDR3 is 13 residues. For the CDR3, the DNA is TGTGCCAGCAGCTTGGCAGGGGGCAACGAAGCTTTCTTT. The encoded protein is CASSLAGGNEAFF.

CDR3 bases: TGCAGCGTCGGGACAGGGGGCCCTGAAGCTTTCTTT. Translated: CSVGTGGPEAFF. The chain employs TRBV29-1 and TRBJ1-1, with 12 bases identical to TRBD1. The junction had 2 bases not matched to a gene; V was cut back by 6 bases and J by 6 bases. The CDR3 is made up of 12 amino acids. Germline assignment: CDR1 SQVTM and CDR2 ANQGSEA.

The genes are TRBV11-3 and TRBJ2-5, with D possibly TRBD2 on 6 matching bases. The CDR3 sequence is 15 residues long. From germline, CDR1 is SGHNT and CDR2 YENEEA. Between the trimmed V and J ends, which lost 3 bases and 3 bases, there was a span of 14 bases. Here the CDR3 DNA reads TGTGCCAGCAGCTTGACCGGGAGCTTTAAAGAGACCCAGTACTTC. As protein: CASSLTGSFKETQYF. Full variable domain (missing parts from reference TRBV11-3 and TRBJ2-5): EAGVVQSPRYKIIEKKQPVAFWCNPISGHNTLYWYLQNLGQGPELLIRYENEEAVDDSQLPKDRFSAERLKGVDSTLKIQPAELGDSAVYLCASSLTGSFKETQYFGPGTRLLVL.

CDR3 loop: CASSPVVGANEQYF. The CDR3 DNA reads as TGTGCCAGCAGCCCCGTTGTGGGGGCAAACGAGCAGTACTTC. The chain uses TRBV25-1 and TRBJ2-7, with D tentatively TRBD1 (6 bases). This CDR3 spans 14 amino acids. Between the trimmed V and J ends, which lost 6 bases and 5 bases, there was a span of 17 bases. Germline V CDR1 and CDR2: MGHDK, SYGVNS.

The rearrangement links TRBV2 to TRBJ1-6, with no clear D. With 6 bases removed from V and 6 bases from J, the gap between germline ends came to 12 bases. From germline, CDR1 is SNHLY and CDR2 FYNNEI. The CDR3 covers 14 residues. CDR3 sequence reads: CASSQYQANSPLHF. CDR3 bases: TGTGCCAGCAGCCAATACCAAGCTAATTCACCCCTCCACTTT.

This chain links TRBV6-5 with TRBJ2-7, with a tentative D call TRBD1 (5 bases). This CDR3 comprises 13 residues. Trimming took 8 bases from V and 1 from J, leaving 12 bases between them. Germline V gene sequence: CDR1 MNHEY, CDR2 SVGAGI. The CDR3 loop is CASLRVGSYEQYF. The CDR3 DNA reads TGTGCCAGCCTCAGGGTCGGTTCCTACGAGCAGTACTTC.

This chain connects TRBV11-2 to TRBJ1-6, with D unresolved. The CDR3 extends over 15 amino acids. The V gene lost 7 bases and the J gene lost 4 bases, with 14 bases spanning the gap. Germline V gene lookup returns CDR1 SGHAT and CDR2 FQNNGV. As DNA, the CDR3 is TGTGCCAGCACAACGGTGGACTATTATAATTCACCCCTCCACTTT. Translated: CASTTVDYYNSPLHF.

DNA for the CDR3: TGCGCCAGCAGCTTAACTAGTGAGCAGTTCTTC. As protein: CASSLTSEQFF. The chain combines TRBV5-1 with TRBJ2-1; the D gene is possibly TRBD2 (5 bases). The CDR3 extends over 11 amino acids. Trimming removed 2 bases from V and 9 bases from J, with 6 bases in between. The V gene's germline CDR1 is SGHRS and CDR2 YFSETQ. Full variable domain (outside the CDR3, taken from reference TRBV5-1 and TRBJ2-1): KAGVTQTPRYLIKTRGQQVTLSCSPISGHRSVSWYQQTPGQGLQFLFEYFSETQRNKGNFPGRFSGRQFSNSRSEMNVSTLELGDSALYLCASSLTSEQFFGPGTRLTVL.

CDR3 coding DNA: TGTGCCAGTAGTCCTCTACCTTTCCAGGGGGCATCCAAAAACATTCAGTACTTC. It is translated as CASSPLPFQGASKNIQYF. The chain combines TRBV19 with TRBJ2-4, with 8 bases lining up with TRBD1. This CDR3 is 18 amino acids long. From germline, CDR1 is LNHDA and CDR2 SQIVND (reference sequence). Trimming at V came to 5 bases and at J to 2 bases, leaving 14 bases not matched to a gene.

This chain links TRBV9 with TRBJ2-4; TRBD1 agrees at 9 bases. The CDR3 is 14 amino acids. J was trimmed by 8 bases and V by 3 bases; bases with no gene match: 6. Germline V gives CDR1 SGDLS, CDR2 YYNGEE. CDR3 sequence reads: CASSGDRGVDIQYF. The CDR3 region has the DNA TGTGCCAGCAGCGGCGACAGGGGGGTAGACATTCAGTACTTC. Full variable domain (rest looked up from reference TRBV9 and TRBJ2-4): DSGVTQTPKHLITATGQRVTLRCSPRSGDLSVYWYQQSLDQGLQFLIQYYNGEERAKGNILERFSAQQFPDLHSELNLSSLELGDSALYFCASSGDRGVDIQYFGAGTRLSVL.

The gene calls are TRBV5-1 and TRBJ1-1; 10 bases are shared with TRBD1. The CDR3 totals 14 residues. Germline V gene lookup returns CDR1 SGHRS and CDR2 YFSETQ. After removal of 2 bases from V and 4 bases from J, the junction contained 2 bases not matched to a gene. CDR3 DNA sequence: TGCGCCAGCAGCTTTTGGACAGGGGGCACTGAAGCTTTCTTT. Amino acid sequence: CASSFWTGGTEAFF.

With regard to this clone: One end of the junction is discordant with germline, which a read error may explain. The gene calls are TRBV5-6 and TRBJ1-2, with 10 bases aligning to TRBD1. The CDR3 length is 15 residues. The germline V gene encodes CDR1 SGHDT and CDR2 YYEEEE. The CDR3 is CASSFWDRGVYGYNF. The CDR3 DNA sequence: TGTGCCAGCAGCTTTTGGGACAGGGGTGTCTATGGCTACAACTTC.

The V call is TRBV7-9, the J call TRBJ2-1, with D possibly TRBD2 on 6 matching bases. V was clipped by 6 bases and J by 6 bases, with 18 bases between them. The germline CDR1 and CDR2 sequences are SEHNR and FQNEAQ (reference sequence). The CDR3 runs 15 residues. The CDR3: CASRLVREVGNEQFF. The CDR3 nucleotides are TGTGCCAGCAGGCTTGTAAGGGAGGTCGGCAATGAGCAGTTCTTC.

The V call is TRBV6-1, the J call TRBJ1-5; tentatively, D is TRBD1 (5 bases). Germline V gene sequence: CDR1 MNHNS, CDR2 SASEGT. The CDR3 extends over 16 amino acids. Trimming stripped 0 bases from V and 5 bases from J, with 14 bases between. The CDR3 DNA follows: TGTGCCAGCAGTGAAGCGGGAGGGGATCCGTATCAGCCCCAGCATTTT. It encodes CASSEAGGDPYQPQHF.

The chain combines TRBV6-1 with TRBJ1-5; D unresolved. V lost 9 bases to trimming and J lost 2 bases, with 8 bases between them. Looked up from germline, CDR1 is MNHNS and CDR2 is SASEGT. This CDR3 has 12 residues. The CDR3 DNA reads as TGTGCCAGTACAGATGGCAATCAGCCCCAGCATTTT. Encoded protein: CASTDGNQPQHF.

This sequence joins TRBV18 and TRBJ2-7; 10 bases agree with TRBD1. Germline assignment: CDR1 KGHSH and CDR2 LQKENI. Losses at the gene ends were 3 bases for V and 7 bases for J; bases not matched to a gene: 3. This CDR3 contains 13 residues. The CDR3 here is CASSPDRGTEQYF. The CDR3, as DNA: TGTGCCAGCTCACCGGACAGGGGGACGGAGCAGTACTTC.

The chain joins TRBV9 to TRBJ2-5, with 10 positions matching TRBD1. Unmatched junction bases numbered 11, after V lost 4 bases and J lost 5 bases. This CDR3 is 16 amino acids long. Germline CDR1 is SGDLS and CDR2 is YYNGEE. CDR3 sequence reads: CASSPGTGALGETQYF. Written as DNA, the CDR3 is TGTGCCAGCAGCCCCGGGACAGGGGCTCTGGGGGAGACCCAGTACTTC.

The chain uses TRBV7-9 and TRBJ2-5; possibly TRBD1 for D (5 bases). In germline, CDR1 is SEHNR, CDR2 FQNEAQ (reference sequence). This CDR3 is built from 15 residues. V was pared by 6 bases and J by 1 base, with 15 bases between. CDR3 sequence reads: CASRPDTLGQETQYF. The CDR3 DNA sequence: TGTGCCAGCAGACCGGACACATTGGGCCAAGAGACCCAGTACTTC. Combining the CDR3 with reference TRBV7-9 and TRBJ2-5 gives the whole variable domain DTGVSQNPRHKITKRGQNVTFRCDPISEHNRLYWYRQTLGQGPEFLTYFQNEAQLEKSRLLSDRFSAERPKGSFSTLEIQRTEQGDSAMYLCASRPDTLGQETQYFGPGTRLLVL.

This chain joins TRBV6-6 and TRBJ1-5; TRBD1 aligns across 7 bases. Germline loops: CDR1 MNHNY, CDR2 SVGAGI (reference sequence). This CDR3 contains 15 residues. With 5 bases clipped from V and 1 base from J, the junction kept 5 bases outside the gene matches. CDR3 in amino acids: CASSTGTESNQPQHF. CDR3 bases: TGTGCCAGCAGTACCGGGACAGAAAGCAATCAGCCCCAGCATTTT.

V and J are TRBV19 and TRBJ2-7, with D possibly being TRBD2 (6 bases). Germline-derived CDR1 and CDR2 are LNHDA and SQIVND (reference sequence). The CDR3 consists of 14 residues. V lost 3 bases and J 4 bases, leaving 13 bases between the germline ends. CDR3 amino acids: CASSIGGAQYEQYF. DNA for the CDR3: TGTGCCAGTAGTATTGGAGGGGCTCAGTACGAGCAGTACTTC.

This chain uses TRBV5-1 with TRBJ2-7, with TRBD1 identical over 7 bases. This CDR3 is 17 amino acids long. V trimming: 3 bases; J trimming: 1 base; junction bases outside the gene matches: 13. The germline V gene has CDR1 SGHRS and CDR2 YFSETQ. CDR3 protein: CASSYQLYRQGSYEQYF. The CDR3 DNA follows: TGCGCCAGCAGCTACCAATTATACCGACAGGGATCCTACGAGCAGTACTTC. Full variable domain (outside the CDR3, taken from reference TRBV5-1 and TRBJ2-7): KAGVTQTPRYLIKTRGQQVTLSCSPISGHRSVSWYQQTPGQGLQFLFEYFSETQRNKGNFPGRFSGRQFSNSRSEMNVSTLELGDSALYLCASSYQLYRQGSYEQYFGPGTRLTVT.

The J gene is TRBJ1-6, the V gene TRBV7-9; unclear D gene. Germline values: CDR1 SEHNR, CDR2 FQNEAQ (reference sequence). Trimming left V 1 base short and J 10 bases short, with 14 bases between. The CDR3 runs to 15 residues. The CDR3 region is CASSLEAGNYSPLHF. As DNA, the CDR3 is TGTGCCAGCAGCTTAGAAGCGGGGAATTACTCACCCCTCCACTTT.

V gene TRBV18 combines with J gene TRBJ2-5; TRBD1 agrees at 9 bases. V lost 6 bases, J lost 1 base, and 3 bases stayed unmatched. Germline lookup yields CDR1 KGHSH and CDR2 LQKENI. The CDR3 contains 14 residues. The CDR3 sequence: CASSGQGLQETQYF. The CDR3 DNA reads as TGTGCCAGCTCGGGACAGGGACTCCAAGAGACCCAGTACTTC.

This chain links TRBV29-1 with TRBJ1-3; the D is unclear. The CDR3 contains 12 residues. Trimming left V 6 bases short and J 0 bases short, with 6 bases between. Germline V CDR1 and CDR2: SQVTM, ANQGSEA. CDR3 loop: CSVSYSGNTIYF. CDR3 coding DNA: TGCAGCGTGAGCTACTCTGGAAACACCATATATTTT.

The chain carries TRBV6-4 and TRBJ1-1; TRBD1 is a possible D gene (5 bases). Trimming took 4 bases from V and 4 from J, leaving 13 bases between them. CDR1 is MRHNA, CDR2 SNTAGT, per germline. The CDR3 length is 14 residues. CDR3 residues: CASSADSESTEAFF. The CDR3 DNA reads TGTGCCAGCAGTGCTGACAGTGAGAGCACTGAAGCTTTCTTT.

The chain recombines TRBV19 with TRBJ1-5; D gene ambiguous. Germline CDR1 is LNHDA and CDR2 is SQIVND (reference sequence). Trimming took off 5 bases at V and 6 bases at J, with 11 bases between the two ends. The CDR3 is 13 residues long. This CDR3 reads CASSSRIGQPQHF. The DNA for the CDR3 is TGTGCCAGTAGTTCCAGGATCGGTCAGCCCCAGCATTTT.

V is TRBV7-2 and J is TRBJ2-1; no firm D call. This CDR3 is 14 amino acids long. The V gene lost 3 bases and the J gene lost 7 bases, with 13 bases spanning the gap. Germline values: CDR1 SGHTA, CDR2 FQGNSA. The CDR3 DNA follows: TGTGCCAGCAGCTTTCAAACTACAACTAATGAGCAGTTCTTC. This codes for CASSFQTTTNEQFF. Using reference TRBV7-2 and TRBJ2-1 for the parts outside the CDR3, the full variable domain is GAGVSQSPSNKVTEKGKDVELRCDPISGHTALYWYRQSLGQGLEFLIYFQGNSAPDKSGLPSDRFSAERTGGSVSTLTIQRTQQEDSAVYLCASSFQTTTNEQFFGPGTRLTVL.

The genes are TRBV9 and TRBJ2-7, with TRBD2 as a possible D gene (5 bases). V lost 0 bases and J 1 base, leaving 11 bases between the germline ends. The CDR3 runs 15 residues. Germline lookup yields CDR1 SGDLS and CDR2 YYNGEE. The CDR3 DNA follows: TGTGCCAGCAGCGTAGGGACTGGCCCGTCCTACGAGCAGTACTTC. Its translation: CASSVGTGPSYEQYF.

For the CDR3, the DNA is TGTGCCAGCTGTGTCCGGGACAGGTGCTACGAGCAGTACTTC. It codes for CASCVRDRCYEQYF. The chain employs TRBV27 and TRBJ2-7; 8 bases fit TRBD1. V shed 8 bases, J shed 3 bases, and the junction held 9 bases outside the gene matches. CDR1 and CDR2 (germline): MNHEY, SMNVEV (reference sequence). This CDR3 contains 14 residues.